These T cell receptor beta chains were read from a single sample in a study of cytomegalovirus exposure and HLA in healthy donors. The table came from immunoSEQ multiplex PCR; TCRdb's copy has only in-frame clones and leaves some out. The repertoire holds fewer than 200,000 clones, with about 90% as singletons. Sequenced material: PBMCs. Receptors originate from a woman younger than 30 in good health and CMV-seropositive. Each CDR3 is given without its conserved first and last residue.

J: TRBJ2-3; V: TRBV2; CDR3: ASSEKAGLAGLRNTQY
J: TRBJ2-7; V: TRBV9; CDR3: ASSEGGSYEQY
J: TRBJ2-3; V: TRBV4-1; CDR3: ASSQGARGADTQY
J: TRBJ2-7; V: TRBV11-3; CDR3: ASGGTSGIYEQY
J: TRBJ1-5; V: TRBV5-1; CDR3: ASSPGTGGQQPQH
J: TRBJ1-2; V: TRBV9; CDR3: ASSADRVGYT
J: TRBJ2-1; V: TRBV27; CDR3: ASSPGQDPNEQF
J: TRBJ2-1; V: TRBV30; CDR3: AWSTGGGLYNEQF
J: TRBJ2-2; V: TRBV6-1; CDR3: ASSEAGQGLAGELF
J: TRBJ2-7; V: TRBV12-5; CDR3: ASGLGALPHEQY
J: TRBJ2-5; V: TRBV7-2; CDR3: ASSLAGAQETQY
J: TRBJ1-6; V: TRBV5-1; CDR3: ASSLNPAGFNNSPLH
J: TRBJ2-2; V: TRBV4-1; CDR3: ASSPGHGVLLRELF
J: TRBJ1-5; V: TRBV7-9; CDR3: ASSSQGVSPQH
J: TRBJ2-3; V: TRBV20-1; CDR3: SAIQGPTQY
J: TRBJ1-1; V: TRBV13; CDR3: ASSLVGEAF
J: TRBJ1-5; V: TRBV6-6; CDR3: ASSYRGGDQPQH